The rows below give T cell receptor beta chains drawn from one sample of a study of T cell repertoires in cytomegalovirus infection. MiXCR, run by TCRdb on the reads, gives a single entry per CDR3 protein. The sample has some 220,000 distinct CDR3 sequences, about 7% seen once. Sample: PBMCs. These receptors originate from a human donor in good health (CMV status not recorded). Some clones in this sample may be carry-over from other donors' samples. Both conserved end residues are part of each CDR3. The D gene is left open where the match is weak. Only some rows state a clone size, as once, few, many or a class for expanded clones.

DNA: TGTGCCAGCTCAGTCGGACACCGAAAGCCCCAGCATTTT; CDR3: CASSVGHRKPQHF; size: NA; J: TRBJ1-5; V: TRBV18; D: NA
DNA: TGTGCCAGCATCGGAAGTCGGGCAGGTGACTATGGCTACACCTTC; CDR3: CASIGSRAGDYGYTF; size: many; J: TRBJ1-2; V: TRBV28; D: NA
DNA: TGTGCCAGCAGCCAATCGGACGGGGCTTTACCCCAGCATTTT; CDR3: CASSQSDGALPQHF; size: NA; J: TRBJ1-5; V: TRBV3-1; D: NA
DNA: TGTGCCAGCAGTGTGGACAGGGAGTCTGTGTCTTTCTTT; CDR3: CASSVDRESVSFF; size: many; J: TRBJ1-1; V: TRBV7-2; D: TRBD1
DNA: TGTGCCAGTAGTAGACTTGGGAACACCGGGGAGCTGTTTTTT; CDR3: CASSRLGNTGELFF; size: many; J: TRBJ2-2; V: TRBV19; D: NA
DNA: TGTGCCAGCAGCCCAACGTCCACTGAAGCTTTCTTT; CDR3: CASSPTSTEAFF; size: many; J: TRBJ1-1; V: TRBV7-2; D: NA
DNA: TGTGCCAGCAGACGGACCTCGCCTTCCTACAATGAGCAGTTCTTC; CDR3: CASRRTSPSYNEQFF; size: many; J: TRBJ2-1; V: TRBV6-2/TRBV6-3; D: NA
DNA: TGTGCCAGTAGTATCCCTGGGGGCGCACGATACGAGCAGTACTTC; CDR3: CASSIPGGARYEQYF; size: few; J: TRBJ2-7; V: TRBV19; D: NA
DNA: TGTGCCAGCAGCTTGGCCGGGACAGGGCTTTACGAGCAGTACTTC; CDR3: CASSLAGTGLYEQYF; size: many; J: TRBJ2-7; V: TRBV5-5; D: TRBD1
DNA: TGTGCCAGCAGCTTACGACAGCAAACTGAAGCTTTCTTT; CDR3: CASSLRQQTEAFF; size: many; J: TRBJ1-1; V: TRBV7-3; D: NA
DNA: TGCAGCGCCCCGGACAGGGCAAAAGAAAAACTGTTTTTT; CDR3: CSAPDRAKEKLFF; size: NA; J: TRBJ1-4; V: TRBV29-1; D: TRBD1
DNA: TGCAGCGTTGAAGGTCAGGGGGGCTATGGCTACACCTTC; CDR3: CSVEGQGGYGYTF; size: many; J: TRBJ1-2; V: TRBV29-1; D: TRBD1
DNA: TGTGCCAGCAGCTTAGCCCAGGGAGACTACGAGCAGTACTTC; CDR3: CASSLAQGDYEQYF; size: many; J: TRBJ2-7; V: TRBV7-2; D: NA
DNA: TGTGCCAGCAGTGGGGCCTGGAACTTCTATGGCTACACCTTC; CDR3: CASSGAWNFYGYTF; size: NA; J: TRBJ1-2; V: TRBV2; D: NA
DNA: TGTGCCAGCAGCTATCTCCCAGAGACCCAGTACTTC; CDR3: CASSYLPETQYF; size: many; J: TRBJ2-5; V: TRBV3-1; D: NA
DNA: TGTGCCAGCAGCCTAAGCGGAACTAGCACAGATACGCAGTATTTT; CDR3: CASSLSGTSTDTQYF; size: many; J: TRBJ2-3; V: TRBV28; D: NA
DNA: TGCGCCAGCAGCTTACTCTCCGGAGTGTTAAACACTGAAGCTTTCTTT; CDR3: CASSLLSGVLNTEAFF; size: many; J: TRBJ1-1; V: TRBV5-1; D: NA
DNA: TGTGCCAGCAGTACCGTTACTGAAGCTTTCTTT; CDR3: CASSTVTEAFF; size: many; J: TRBJ1-1; V: TRBV25-1; D: NA
DNA: TGTGCCAGCAGCCAGATAGTCAAGCGGGGGGGTCTCGGCACCGGGGAGCTGTTTTTT; CDR3: CASSQIVKRGGLGTGELFF; size: few; J: TRBJ2-2; V: TRBV3-1; D: TRBD2
DNA: TGCAGCGTGACCCTCCCACAGGAAGGACCCACAGGGCGGTATGGCTACACCTTC; CDR3: CSVTLPQEGPTGRYGYTF; size: many; J: TRBJ1-2; V: TRBV29-1; D: NA
DNA: TGTGCCAGCAGCTTTTACGGGGCAGACGAGCAGTACTTC; CDR3: CASSFYGADEQYF; size: many; J: TRBJ2-7; V: TRBV7-2; D: NA
DNA: TGTGCCAGCAGCTCCGGAGCTAGCGCCGGCACAGATACGCAGTATTTT; CDR3: CASSSGASAGTDTQYF; size: many; J: TRBJ2-3; V: TRBV7-2; D: NA
DNA: TGCAGCGTGAAGACAGGACAAGAGACCCAGTACTTC; CDR3: CSVKTGQETQYF; size: few; J: TRBJ2-5; V: TRBV29-1; D: NA
DNA: TGCAGTGCTATTAGGTATCAGGCCTTGGGTCAGCCCCAGCATTTT; CDR3: CSAIRYQALGQPQHF; size: many; J: TRBJ1-5; V: TRBV20-1; D: NA
DNA: TGTGCCAGCAGCTTCGGACAAGAGCAGTTCTTC; CDR3: CASSFGQEQFF; size: many; J: TRBJ2-1; V: TRBV5-5; D: NA
DNA: TGTGCCAGCACCTCCGACAATCGTTACAATGAGCAGTTCTTC; CDR3: CASTSDNRYNEQFF; size: NA; J: TRBJ2-1; V: TRBV6-2/TRBV6-3; D: NA
DNA: TGTGCCAGCAGCTTAGGCTGGGGGTCCTATAATTCACCCCTCCACTTT; CDR3: CASSLGWGSYNSPLHF; size: many; J: TRBJ1-6; V: TRBV7-2; D: NA
DNA: TGTGCCAGCAGCCCACAGTTGGAGACCCAGTACTTC; CDR3: CASSPQLETQYF; size: many; J: TRBJ2-5; V: TRBV7-2; D: NA
DNA: TGTGCCAGCAGTTGGCTAAACACCGGGGAGCTGTTTTTT; CDR3: CASSWLNTGELFF; size: few; J: TRBJ2-2; V: TRBV6-5; D: NA
DNA: TGTGCCAGCAGCTCCGGGACTCATGGCTACACCTTC; CDR3: CASSSGTHGYTF; size: many; J: TRBJ1-2; V: TRBV7-2; D: NA
DNA: TGCAGTGCTAGAAAGGGGAAGGGCTCGGGAACTAATGAAAAACTGTTTTTT; CDR3: CSARKGKGSGTNEKLFF; size: many; J: TRBJ1-4; V: TRBV20-1; D: NA
DNA: TGTGCCAGTCTTACAGGGCGAAGTGCTGCTGAAGCTTTCTTT; CDR3: CASLTGRSAAEAFF; size: NA; J: TRBJ1-1; V: TRBV19; D: NA
DNA: TGCAGCGTCCTCCTCGCACAGGGAGCGTACTTC; CDR3: CSVLLAQGAYF; size: many; J: TRBJ2-4; V: TRBV29-1; D: NA
DNA: TGTGCCAGCAGTTTACCACTAGCGGGGGAGACCCAGTACTTC; CDR3: CASSLPLAGETQYF; size: many; J: TRBJ2-5; V: TRBV28; D: TRBD2
DNA: TGTGCCAGCAGCCTAGCGGGGGGTGACGAGCAGTACTTC; CDR3: CASSLAGGDEQYF; size: many; J: TRBJ2-7; V: TRBV7-2; D: TRBD2
DNA: TGTGCCGCCTCTCTTGGCAGGGAAAAGACCCAGTACTTC; CDR3: CAASLGREKTQYF; size: many; J: TRBJ2-5; V: TRBV7-8; D: NA
DNA: TGTGCCAGCAGCTTAGAAGCAGCCCCAGGGCATGGCTACACCTTC; CDR3: CASSLEAAPGHGYTF; size: many; J: TRBJ1-2; V: TRBV7-3; D: NA
DNA: TGCAGTGCTAGAGATAGCAGCCATATCTATGGCTACACCTTC; CDR3: CSARDSSHIYGYTF; size: few; J: TRBJ1-2; V: TRBV20-1; D: NA
DNA: TGTGCCAGCAGTTTAGGTTCTGCCCAAGCGGAGACCCAGTACTTC; CDR3: CASSLGSAQAETQYF; size: NA; J: TRBJ2-5; V: TRBV12-3/TRBV12-4; D: NA
DNA: TGTGCCAGCAGTTTATTAGGGCGCTCCCTCAACTATGGCTACACCTTC; CDR3: CASSLLGRSLNYGYTF; size: many; J: TRBJ1-2; V: TRBV12-3/TRBV12-4; D: NA
DNA: TGTGCCAGCAGCTCTCGGACAGGGGACGATCAGCCCCAGCATTTT; CDR3: CASSSRTGDDQPQHF; size: many; J: TRBJ1-5; V: TRBV7-2; D: TRBD1
DNA: TGCAGCGTTTCTCGATTAGGGGAGTCGGACACCGGGGAGCTGTTTTTT; CDR3: CSVSRLGESDTGELFF; size: many; J: TRBJ2-2; V: TRBV29-1; D: NA
DNA: TGCAGCGTTCCCTGGACAGGGCAAAATGGCTACACCTTC; CDR3: CSVPWTGQNGYTF; size: NA; J: TRBJ1-2; V: TRBV29-1; D: TRBD1
DNA: TGCGCCAGCAGCCCCAGAGAGGTCGGAAACACCATATATTTT; CDR3: CASSPREVGNTIYF; size: few; J: TRBJ1-3; V: TRBV4-3; D: NA
DNA: TGTGCCAGTAGTCCTGGGACCCACGAGCAGTACTTC; CDR3: CASSPGTHEQYF; size: NA; J: TRBJ2-7; V: TRBV19; D: NA
DNA: TGTGCCAGCAGCCTCCACCCGGACGGCGCAGAAGTAAACTTC; CDR3: CASSLHPDGAEVNF; size: many; J: TRBJ2-5; V: TRBV11-3; D: NA
DNA: TGTGCCAGCAGCCCTTATAGAGGCAATGAGCAGTTCTTC; CDR3: CASSPYRGNEQFF; size: many; J: TRBJ2-1; V: TRBV14; D: NA
DNA: TGTGCCAGCAGTTTGACCGGGACAGGGGGCACAGATACGCAGTATTTT; CDR3: CASSLTGTGGTDTQYF; size: many; J: TRBJ2-3; V: TRBV6-5; D: TRBD1
DNA: TGTGCCATCAGTGAGTCGAGAGGCAGGACGAACACTGAAGCTTTCTTT; CDR3: CAISESRGRTNTEAFF; size: many; J: TRBJ1-1; V: TRBV10-3; D: NA
DNA: TGCAGTGCTGGGACAGGTCTCTCTGGGGCCAACGTCCTGACTTTC; CDR3: CSAGTGLSGANVLTF; size: many; J: TRBJ2-6; V: TRBV20-1; D: TRBD1
DNA: TGCGCCAGCAGCCAAAACTTCGGGGTTGGAGAGACCCAGTACTTC; CDR3: CASSQNFGVGETQYF; size: many; J: TRBJ2-5; V: TRBV4-3; D: NA
DNA: TGCAGTGCTCGTCAAGGGGGGCCTGGCACCGGGGAGCTGTTTTTT; CDR3: CSARQGGPGTGELFF; size: many; J: TRBJ2-2; V: TRBV20-1; D: NA
DNA: TGCGCCAGCAGCCTCCATGGGGATGAGCAGTTCTTC; CDR3: CASSLHGDEQFF; size: NA; J: TRBJ2-1; V: TRBV5-1; D: NA
DNA: TGCGCCAGCAGCCAAGCCCTCGGCAGTCCTAAGGACACTGAAGCTTTCTTT; CDR3: CASSQALGSPKDTEAFF; size: many; J: TRBJ1-1; V: TRBV4-1; D: NA
DNA: TGTGCCAGCAGCCAACGGACAGGGGGGGGCGAGACCCAGTACTTC; CDR3: CASSQRTGGGETQYF; size: many; J: TRBJ2-5; V: TRBV7-2; D: TRBD1
DNA: TGTGCCAGCAGACGCGGGACAGGGTTGAATCAGCCCCAGCATTTT; CDR3: CASRRGTGLNQPQHF; size: few; J: TRBJ1-5; V: TRBV28; D: TRBD1
DNA: TGTGCCAGCAGCCCGTCGGGTGCTGGCTACAATGAGCAGTTCTTC; CDR3: CASSPSGAGYNEQFF; size: many; J: TRBJ2-1; V: TRBV7-9; D: NA
DNA: TGTGCCAGCAGAGCAACAGGGAACACCGGGGAGCTGTTTTTT; CDR3: CASRATGNTGELFF; size: many; J: TRBJ2-2; V: TRBV2; D: NA
DNA: TGTGCCAGCAGCGCCAGGACAGGGGGCACTGAAGCTTTCTTT; CDR3: CASSARTGGTEAFF; size: many; J: TRBJ1-1; V: TRBV9; D: TRBD1
DNA: TGTGCCAGCAGTGAACGACAGGCTAACTATGGCTACACCTTC; CDR3: CASSERQANYGYTF; size: few; J: TRBJ1-2; V: TRBV2; D: NA